Each of the 14 T cell receptor beta chains below was sequenced from the same sample in a study of cytomegalovirus exposure and HLA in healthy donors. Use of 60 Vbeta and 13 Jbeta primers characterized the PCR. Method: immunoSEQ multiplex PCR; TCRdb's copy keeps in-frame clones and lacks some. This listing includes around 150,000 clones. Sequencing was performed on PBMCs. These receptors originate from a woman aged 55-69 years in good health and CMV-seronegative.

The chain carries TRBV4-3 and TRBJ2-7; D perhaps matches TRBD2 (6 bases). Germline V gene sequence: CDR1 LGHNA, CDR2 YSLEER. This CDR3 contains 18 residues. Deletions cut 0 bases from V and 2 bases from J, with 20 bases between. In DNA, the CDR3 is TGCGCCAGCAGCCAAGATTCAGTGTTTGGGGGAGGAACCTACGAGCAGTACTTC. This codes for CASSQDSVFGGGTYEQYF.

The V gene is TRBV11-3, the J gene TRBJ2-7, with 9 bases identical to TRBD1. The length of the CDR3 is 13 residues. V lost 2 bases and J lost 6; bases outside the gene matches: 2. CDR1 is SGHNT and CDR2 is YENEEA in the germline V gene. CDR3 DNA sequence: TGTGCCAGCAGCTTACGGGACAGGGCCGAGCAGTACTTC. Translated: CASSLRDRAEQYF.

The chain combines TRBV12-5 with TRBJ2-3; 7 positions match TRBD1. V dropped 6 bases and J dropped 1; count of bases not matched to a gene: 4. Germline values: CDR1 LGHNT, CDR2 FRNRAP. This CDR3 has 14 residues. CDR3 amino acids: CASGPGTGTDTQYF. The CDR3 DNA reads as TGTGCTAGTGGCCCGGGGACAGGCACAGATACGCAGTATTTT.

CDR3 nucleotide sequence: TGTGCCAGCAGCCAGGGGACAGGGGGCCAAACCGGGGAGCTGTTTTTT. Its translation is CASSQGTGGQTGELFF. V and J are TRBV4-2 and TRBJ2-2; TRBD1 aligns across 12 bases. The CDR3 has 16 amino acids. Germline CDR1 and CDR2: LGHNA and YNFKEQ. Trimming at V came to 3 bases and at J to 5 bases, leaving 4 bases not matched to a gene.

This chain links TRBV4-2 with TRBJ2-3; 10 nucleotides line up with TRBD2. Germline loops: CDR1 LGHNA, CDR2 YNFKEQ. J lost 4 bases, V lost 3 bases, and 7 bases had no gene match. This CDR3 spans 16 amino acids. In DNA form, the CDR3 reads TGTGCCAGCAGCCAGACAGCGGGGGGGCCCGCAGATACGCAGTATTTT. It translates to CASSQTAGGPADTQYF.

The chain employs TRBV18 and TRBJ2-5, with D tentatively TRBD1 (5 bases). The CDR3 length is 13 residues. Per the germline V gene, CDR1 is KGHSH and CDR2 is LQKENI. Trimming cost V 1 base and J 5 bases, with 8 bases left between them. In DNA form, the CDR3 reads TGTGCCAGCTCACCACAAGGGGTCGAGACCCAGTACTTC. It translates to CASSPQGVETQYF.

V usage is TRBV2 and J usage is TRBJ1-2, with D possibly being TRBD1 (5 bases). The V end lost 5 bases, the J end lost 2 bases, and 9 bases lay between the germline ends. The germline CDR1 and CDR2 sequences are SNHLY and FYNNEI. The CDR3 length is 13 residues. CDR3 residues: CASSPDSNYGYTF. Here the CDR3 DNA reads TGTGCCAGCAGTCCCGACAGCAACTATGGCTACACCTTC.

This chain uses TRBV7-9 with TRBJ1-2, with 8 bases lining up with TRBD1. CDR1 is SEHNR, CDR2 FQNEAQ, per germline (reference sequence). The CDR3 has 15 residues. Trimming removed 3 bases from V and 4 bases from J; junction bases left unmatched: 7. CDR3 sequence: CASSFDRGVIYGYTF. For the CDR3, the DNA is TGTGCCAGCAGCTTTGACAGGGGCGTAATCTATGGCTACACCTTC.

This chain links TRBV5-4 with TRBJ2-4, with 7 nucleotides matching TRBD1. CDR3 length equals 15 residues. After removal of 0 bases from V and 4 bases from J, the junction contained 4 bases not matched to a gene. Germline V lookup: CDR1 SGHNT, CDR2 YYREEE (reference sequence). The CDR3 loop is CASSLVGRGKNIQYF. CDR3 sequence (DNA): TGTGCCAGCAGCTTGGTGGGCAGGGGGAAAAACATTCAGTACTTC.

This chain links TRBV7-9 with TRBJ1-1; a possible D gene is TRBD1 (5 bases). Trimming stripped 4 bases from V and 0 bases from J, with 12 bases between. This CDR3 comprises 15 residues. Germline V gene data show CDR1 as SEHNR and CDR2 as FQNEAQ (reference sequence). Here the CDR3 reads CASSYAGRLNTEAFF. CDR3 coding DNA: TGTGCCAGCAGCTACGCGGGACGGCTGAACACTGAAGCTTTCTTT.

The V call is TRBV2, the J call TRBJ1-5; maybe TRBD1 (6 bases). The CDR3 has 14 residues. Germline loops: CDR1 SNHLY, CDR2 FYNNEI. Trimming removed 3 bases from V and 4 bases from J, with 10 bases in between. The CDR3 DNA follows: TGTGCCAGCAGTGACAACAGGGCAAATCAGCCCCAGCATTTT. Amino acids: CASSDNRANQPQHF. The variable domain in full, completed from reference TRBV2 and TRBJ1-5, reads EPEVTQTPSHQVTQMGQEVILRCVPISNHLYFYWYRQILGQKVEFLVSFYNNEISEKSEIFDDQFSVERPDGSNFTLKIRSTKLEDSAMYFCASSDNRANQPQHFGDGTRLSIL.

The rearrangement joins TRBV10-3 to TRBJ2-3; 10 bases map to TRBD1. The CDR3 consists of 14 residues. Germline V gives CDR1 ENHRY, CDR2 SYGVKD. J gave up 4 bases and V 11 bases, and 9 bases lay outside the gene matches. The CDR3 loop reads CASIMDRGADTQYF. The CDR3 nucleotides read TGTGCCTCAATCATGGACAGGGGGGCAGATACGCAGTATTTT.

The V gene is TRBV2, the J gene TRBJ2-2; 14 nucleotides match TRBD2. The germline CDR1 and CDR2 sequences are SNHLY and FYNNEI. V dropped 6 bases and J dropped 7; count of bases not matched to a gene: 4. The CDR3 has 15 amino acids. CDR3 loop: CASRPGLAGVGELFF. In DNA form, the CDR3 reads TGTGCCAGCAGGCCGGGACTAGCGGGAGTCGGGGAGCTGTTTTTT.

The chain joins TRBV10-3 to TRBJ1-2, with D possibly TRBD1 on 6 matching bases. The CDR3 loop spans 14 amino acids. Deletions cut 8 bases from V and 5 bases from J, with 18 bases between. The V gene's germline CDR1 is ENHRY and CDR2 SYGVKD. The CDR3 region has the DNA TGTGCCATCGGGCGGGGGGCCACCCAATATGGCTACACCTTC. The encoded protein is CAIGRGATQYGYTF.